The present TCR beta chain was sequenced within a study of blood T cell repertoires in COVID-19. About the study: Material from acute and convalescent COVID-19 was sourced from the United States, Italy and Spain. Sources were T cells, B-cell-depleted T cells, or PBMCs; the material itself was cDNA or gDNA.

A few counts support this clone. This CDR3 spans 18 amino acids. Germline CDR1 and CDR2: LGHNA and YSLEER. The V and J ends lost 3 bases and 4 bases, in that order; junction bases with no gene match: 12. In the authors' methods: Scientists estimated how many nucleated cells there were by amplifying reference gene primers. Sequenced by immunoSEQ multiplex PCR; TCRdb stores in-frame clones only, minus some. The DNA was the basis for D and trimming; V, J and clone size are from that table. The sample shows tens of thousands of clones, about four fifths of them seen only once. This TCR derives from a man aged 55 to 70 with acute or convalescent COVID-19. The chain has TRBV4-3 and TRBJ1-2; 12 bases fit TRBD1. Sequences were obtained from peripheral blood. In DNA form, the CDR3 reads TGCGCCAGCAGCCAGGCCGGGACAGGGGGCGAAAGTGTCTATGGCTACACCTTC. This translates into CASSQAGTGGESVYGYTF.